A selection of T cell receptor beta chains follows, all from one sample in a study of blood T cell repertoires in COVID-19. Assay used: immunoSEQ multiplex PCR; TCRdb lists only in-frame clones, some missing. The data hold fewer than 65,000 clones, with roughly 85% observed a single time. The sequencing sample was made of peripheral blood. The receptors originated from a human donor in a cohort sampled during active COVID-19. Each CDR3 is given without its conserved first and last residue.

j_gene,v_gene,CDR3aa
TRBJ1-4,TRBV3-1/TRBV3-2,ASSQDWPNPNEKLF
TRBJ2-7,TRBV27,ASSLSGQGPYEQY
TRBJ2-5,TRBV10-3,AIRETGSAQY
TRBJ1-1,TRBV6-5,ASSYGTGSNTEAF
TRBJ2-7,TRBV4-2,ASSPDRGHEQY
TRBJ2-7,TRBV20-1,SATTAREQY
TRBJ1-2,TRBV19,ASNEPGQRYGYT
TRBJ2-1,TRBV5-5,ASNPGGQTYNEQF
TRBJ2-7,TRBV7-9,ASSGRAGLISEQY
TRBJ2-3,TRBV5-1,ASSSGGGTDTQY
TRBJ2-7,TRBV4-3,ASSARQGFEQY
TRBJ2-7,TRBV9,ASSVGGQGYEQY
TRBJ2-7,TRBV5-3,ARSLDPTGTGNEQY
TRBJ2-1,TRBV19,ASSIEAGGRYNEQF
TRBJ2-7,TRBV5-6,ASRLSGTGSYEQY
TRBJ2-5,TRBV19,ASTTPSGTGQETQY
TRBJ1-2,TRBV20-1,SASVVQGGKGYT
TRBJ2-3,TRBV15,ATSREAGGTDTQY
TRBJ2-7,TRBV19,ASSSSRDRISYEQY
TRBJ1-5,TRBV10-3,AISEDRGGSIYQPQH
TRBJ2-6,TRBV5-6,ASSLRSGANVLT
TRBJ2-1,TRBV10-3,AISENRVLAGGPPAYNEQF
TRBJ2-7,TRBV7-2,ASSFPRGGRGAPLGKQY
TRBJ2-3,TRBV6-6,ASRPVAGGRNTQY
TRBJ1-2,TRBV19,ASSIGGGSFGYT